Listed below are T cell receptor beta chains from one sample, sequenced in a study of shared clonotypes between healthy human individuals. Here immunoSEQ multiplex PCR was the method, and the copy in TCRdb shows in-frame clones only, minus some. This table holds a few million clones, over 90% found once. The sample comprised naive CD4+ T cells from PBMCs. These receptors originate from a man aged 18 to 30 in good health. Some clones in this sample may be carry-over from other donors' samples. Each CDR3 is given with its conserved first and last residue. D genes are given only for firm matches. The size entry is marked missing in some rows and otherwise reads once, few, many or a size class.

d_gene	abundance	v_gene	j_gene	CDR3nt	CDR3aa
TRBD1	NA	TRBV15	TRBJ1-1	TGTGCCACCAGCACTCAGGGGGGTACTGAAGCTTTCTTT	CATSTQGGTEAFF
TRBD2	NA	TRBV11-2	TRBJ2-5	TGTGCCAGCAGCCTTCAGACTAGCAGGCCGCAAGAGACCCAGTACTTC	CASSLQTSRPQETQYF
TRBD1	NA	TRBV28	TRBJ1-4	TGTGCCAGCAGTTCCAGAGGACAGGGAGTGGAAAAACTGTTTTTT	CASSSRGQGVEKLFF
TRBD1	NA	TRBV7-8	TRBJ2-7	TGTGCCAGCAGCTTAGCCCGACTCTCAGGGGGTGAGCAGTACTTC	CASSLARLSGGEQYF
NA	few	TRBV5-1	TRBJ1-3	TGCGCCAGCACTCCCGGAACCTCTGGAAACACCATATATTTT	CASTPGTSGNTIYF
TRBD2	NA	TRBV11-2	TRBJ2-2	TGTGCCAGCAGCTTACCCCCGGGACTAGCGGGAGGCAAAAGGGAGCTGTTTTTT	CASSLPPGLAGGKRELFF
NA	NA	TRBV5-1	TRBJ1-1	TGCGCCAGCAGCCGGGAAACCAGTATAAACACTGAAGCTTTCTTT	CASSRETSINTEAFF
TRBD1	NA	TRBV4-2	TRBJ2-1	TGTGCCAGCAGCCGAAGGGACAGTCAAGTTTCTAATGAGCAGTTCTTC	CASSRRDSQVSNEQFF
NA	NA	TRBV2	TRBJ2-5	TGTGCCTGCGGGGTACAGGGAGAGACCCAGTACTTC	CACGVQGETQYF
TRBD1	NA	TRBV29-1	TRBJ2-1	TGCAGCGTTGAGACAGGGGGTCGGGATGAGCAGTTCTTC	CSVETGGRDEQFF
NA	NA	TRBV27	TRBJ1-6	TGTGCCAGCAGCCCTCCCGGAGGAGGTTCACCCCTCCACTTT	CASSPPGGGSPLHF
NA	NA	TRBV7-9	TRBJ1-5	TGTGCCAGCAGCTTAGGGGGGGTCTCAGGGCAGCCCCAGCATTTT	CASSLGGVSGQPQHF
TRBD1	NA	TRBV7-9	TRBJ1-4	TGTGCCAGCAGCGATAGCGGACAGGGAGGTGAAAAACTGTTTTTT	CASSDSGQGGEKLFF
NA	NA	TRBV6-5	TRBJ2-7	TGTGCCAGCAGTTACTCGGGGGTCCAAGTAGGGGGGAGCAAGTACTTC	CASSYSGVQVGGSKYF
NA	NA	TRBV11-3	TRBJ2-5	TGTGCCAGCAGCCTCTTAGGGCAGCAAGAGACCCAGTACTTC	CASSLLGQQETQYF
NA	NA	TRBV7-2	TRBJ2-7	TGTGCCAGCAGCTTACCGGGACGGGGGACCTACGAGCAGTACTTC	CASSLPGRGTYEQYF
NA	NA	TRBV19	TRBJ1-1	TGTGCCAGCCGAAGACTGGGGAACACTGAAGCTTTCTTT	CASRRLGNTEAFF
NA	NA	TRBV7-2	TRBJ2-7	TGTGCCAGCAGCTTAGCGTACAGGGCGGGCGAGCAGTACTTC	CASSLAYRAGEQYF
NA	few	TRBV5-1	TRBJ2-7	TGCGCCAGCAGCTTGGGGGCCTCGCAGGACGAGCAGTACTTC	CASSLGASQDEQYF
TRBD1	NA	TRBV5-1	TRBJ2-5	TGCGCCAGCAGCCCCACCGGGACAGGGGGCAAAGAGACCCAGTACTTC	CASSPTGTGGKETQYF
NA	NA	TRBV7-3	TRBJ2-2	TGTGCCAGCAGCCAATGGGGAGCCAACACCGGGGAGCTGTTTTTT	CASSQWGANTGELFF
NA	NA	TRBV18	TRBJ2-1	TGTGCCAGCTCCCCCAGAGTCACCTCCTACAATGAGCAGTTCTTC	CASSPRVTSYNEQFF
NA	NA	TRBV29-1	TRBJ2-7	TGCAGCGTTGACTCCAGGGGGGACTACGAGCAGTACTTC	CSVDSRGDYEQYF
NA	NA	TRBV11-2	TRBJ2-5	TGTGCCAGCACCCTCTATTCATTCGGGCAGTGGGAGACCCAGTACTTC	CASTLYSFGQWETQYF
TRBD2	NA	TRBV5-1	TRBJ2-7	TGCGCCAGCAGCAAGGAGACTAGCGGGAGCTCCTACGAGCAGTACTTC	CASSKETSGSSYEQYF
NA	NA	TRBV2	TRBJ2-4	TGTGCCAGCCGCCGCCGAGGCAGGCAAGACATTCAGTACTTC	CASRRRGRQDIQYF
TRBD1	NA	TRBV28	TRBJ2-6	TGTGCCAGCAGTACAGGGGGCCGGGGGGCCAACGTCCTGACTTTC	CASSTGGRGANVLTF
NA	NA	TRBV5-4	TRBJ1-1	TGTGCCAGCAGGTCAACCCAGGGTCTGAGAACTGAAGCTTTCTTT	CASRSTQGLRTEAFF
TRBD2	NA	TRBV19	TRBJ2-7	TGTGCCAGCCGTTCTAGCGGGAGCTCCTACGAGCAGTACTTC	CASRSSGSSYEQYF